A selection of T cell receptor beta chains follows, all from one sample in a study of shared clonotypes between healthy human individuals. Some clones are missing from TCRdb's copy, which holds only in-frame ones; the method was immunoSEQ multiplex PCR. This repertoire shows approximately 1,500,000 clones, approximately 97% found once; its top ten account for about 1.2%. Input material: naive CD4+ T cells sorted from blood. These receptor sequences come from a man aged 30-40 years in good health. Each CDR3 is given with its conserved first and last residue. D genes are given only for firm matches. Expanded clones are given a class, and other clones once, few, many or no size at all.

>TRBD1|TRBJ1-3|-|TRBV6-5
TGTGCCAGCAGCAGGACAGGGGAAGGATACACCATATATTTT
CASSRTGEGYTIYF
>-|TRBJ2-5|-|TRBV7-2
TGTGCCAGCAGCTTAGCTACCGGCATGGACAACTTGGACTTC
CASSLATGMDNLDF
>-|TRBJ2-5|-|TRBV13
TGTGCCAGCAGCCGCGTGGAGACCCAGTACTTC
CASSRVETQYF
>-|TRBJ1-4|-|TRBV6-5
TGTGCCAGCAGTCGGACAGTTAATGAAAAACTGTTTTTT
CASSRTVNEKLFF
>-|TRBJ2-5|-|TRBV7-3
TGTGCCAGCAGCCGATTTCGGGACTCAGCCCAGTACTTC
CASSRFRDSAQYF
>-|TRBJ1-4|-|TRBV5-8
TGTGCCAGCAGCTTGGCGGGACGCATTGAAAAACTGTTTTTT
CASSLAGRIEKLFF
>-|TRBJ2-7|-|TRBV6-1
TGTGCCAGCAGGGAGGGTCCCTCCTACGAGCAGTACTTC
CASREGPSYEQYF
>TRBD2|TRBJ2-1|-|TRBV10-3
TGTGCCATCTGGAGCGGGAGAGGCTACAATGAGCAGTTCTTC
CAIWSGRGYNEQFF
>-|TRBJ2-3|-|TRBV7-2
TGTGCCAGCACCCCGAGCATCACAGATACGCAGTATTTT
CASTPSITDTQYF
>TRBD2|TRBJ2-1|-|TRBV10-3
TGTGCCATCAGTGAACTAGCGGGGGACAATGAGCAGTTCTTC
CAISELAGDNEQFF
>TRBD1|TRBJ2-7|once|TRBV11-2
TGTGCCAGCAGCACCAGGACAGGGTTTCAAGGCTACGAGCAGTACTTC
CASSTRTGFQGYEQYF
>-|TRBJ2-6|once|TRBV25-1
TGTGCCAGCGCCGCGGGGAACCCACTCTCTGGGGCCAACGTCCTGACTTTC
CASAAGNPLSGANVLTF
>-|TRBJ2-7|-|TRBV4-1
TGCGCCAGCAGCCAAGAAGCACTCATGATATCCTACGAGCAGTACTTC
CASSQEALMISYEQYF
>TRBD2|TRBJ2-3|-|TRBV27
TGTGCCAGCAGCCCTTTGCGGGAGAATGCAGATACGCAGTATTTT
CASSPLRENADTQYF
>TRBD2|TRBJ2-7|-|TRBV7-6
TGTGCCAGCAGCTTCCGGACTAGCGGGACGAAATACTACGAGCAGTACTTC
CASSFRTSGTKYYEQYF
>-|TRBJ1-1|-|TRBV7-2
TGTGCCAGCAGCATCCGGCAGGACACTGAAGCTTTCTTT
CASSIRQDTEAFF
>TRBD1|TRBJ1-4|-|TRBV5-6
TGTGCCAGCAGCGAGGACAGGGACGGGCTTGAAAAACTGTTTTTT
CASSEDRDGLEKLFF
>TRBD1|TRBJ1-1|-|TRBV5-4
TGTGCCAGCAGCCCTAGACAGGGACGGACTGAAGCTTTCTTT
CASSPRQGRTEAFF
>TRBD2|TRBJ2-7|-|TRBV2
TGTGCCAGCAGTTCGGGACTAGCGGGCCTCACCTACGAGCAGTACTTC
CASSSGLAGLTYEQYF
>-|TRBJ2-4|-|TRBV27
TGTGCCAGCAGTTTAAATGACAGAAGAGCCAAAAACATTCAGTACTTC
CASSLNDRRAKNIQYF
>-|TRBJ1-2|-|TRBV7-2
TGTGCCAGCAGCTCAACGCCGGGGTACGGCTACACCTTC
CASSSTPGYGYTF
>TRBD2|TRBJ2-7|-|TRBV6-5
TGTGCCAGCAGAAAGACTAGCGGGTCCTCCTACGAGCAGTACTTC
CASRKTSGSSYEQYF
>-|TRBJ2-5|-|TRBV29-1
TGCAGCGCTTGGACGGGGCCAGAGACCCAGTACTTC
CSAWTGPETQYF
>-|TRBJ2-7|-|TRBV30
TGTGCCTGTATTACTTACGAGCAGTACTTC
CACITYEQYF
>-|TRBJ2-2|-|TRBV5-1
TGCGCCAGCTCACCGGAGTTCACCGGGGAGCTGTTTTTT
CASSPEFTGELFF
>-|TRBJ2-7|-|TRBV21-1
TGTGCCAGCAGCATTCGTTCTAGCGGGAGGGCTTACGAGCAGTACTTC
CASSIRSSGRAYEQYF
>-|TRBJ1-1|-|TRBV4-1
TGCGCCAGCAGCCAAGTGGTTGCGGGGCTGGTGAACACTGAAGCTTTCTTT
CASSQVVAGLVNTEAFF
>-|TRBJ2-3|-|TRBV11-3
TGTGCCAGCAGCTACGGAGCCGAAGATACGCAGTATTTT
CASSYGAEDTQYF
>-|TRBJ2-5|-|TRBV5-3
TGTGCCAGAAGCATGGGACTCAGGGAGACCCAGTACTTC
CARSMGLRETQYF
>TRBD1|TRBJ2-7|-|TRBV2
TGTGCCAGCAGACCCCCGGCAGGGGGCATCTACGAGCAGTACTTC
CASRPPAGGIYEQYF
>-|TRBJ1-3|once|TRBV10-3
TGTGCCATCGCGGGGGCCTCTGGAAACACCATATATTTT
CAIAGASGNTIYF
>TRBD1|TRBJ2-1|once|TRBV9
TGTGCCAGCAGCGTAGCAGGGGGCGAATACAATGAGCAGTTCTTC
CASSVAGGEYNEQFF
>-|TRBJ2-7|-|TRBV6-1
TGTGCCAGCAGTGAATTGGGGGGCGAGCAGTACTTC
CASSELGGEQYF
>-|TRBJ2-2|-|TRBV18
TGTGCCAGCTCACTTAACAAGAAACCTAACACCGGGGAGCTGTTTTTT
CASSLNKKPNTGELFF
>TRBD1|TRBJ1-2|-|TRBV6-6
TGTGCCAGCCTTTTGGACAGGGACGTAAACTATGGCTACACCTTC
CASLLDRDVNYGYTF
>-|TRBJ2-3|-|TRBV19
TGTGCCAGTAGTATAATTCAGGGGCGCAATACGCAGTATTTT
CASSIIQGRNTQYF
>-|TRBJ2-6|-|TRBV6-5
TGTGCCAGCAGTTACTTGGGCGCTGGGGCCAACGTCCTGACTTTC
CASSYLGAGANVLTF
>-|TRBJ2-7|-|TRBV11-2
TGTGCCAGCAGACGACTGGGAAGGAGAAGAGAGCAGTACTTC
CASRRLGRRREQYF
>-|TRBJ2-1|-|TRBV15
TGTGCCACCCTATTTGACTCTCCGGGGAGGAGCTCCTACAATGAGCAGTTCTTC
CATLFDSPGRSSYNEQFF
>TRBD2|TRBJ2-7|-|TRBV11-2
TGTGCCAGCAGCTTAGAGGGGACTAGCGTCTCCTACGAGCAGTACTTC
CASSLEGTSVSYEQYF
>-|TRBJ2-7|-|TRBV29-1
TGCAGCGTGACCGTGTCTATTGACGAGCAGTACTTC
CSVTVSIDEQYF
>-|TRBJ1-1|-|TRBV15
TGTGCCACCAGCAGAGATTCAGGGGTCCCCACTGAAGCTTTCTTT
CATSRDSGVPTEAFF
>-|TRBJ1-1|-|TRBV5-5
TGTGCCAGCAGCACTACAGGCGTTAACACTGAAGCTTTCTTT
CASSTTGVNTEAFF
>-|TRBJ2-2|-|TRBV9
TGTGCCAGCAGCGTAGGGACGAACACCGGGGAGCTGTTTTTT
CASSVGTNTGELFF
>TRBD1|TRBJ2-5|-|TRBV5-5
TGTGCCAGCAGCAAGGGACAGCAAGAGACCCAGTACTTC
CASSKGQQETQYF
>-|TRBJ1-4|once|TRBV5-4
TGTGCCAGCAGCTTAGGTCGGACTAATGAAAAACTGTTTTTT
CASSLGRTNEKLFF
>-|TRBJ1-5|-|TRBV19
TGTGCCAGTACGGTTCCCGACGAGGGTCAGCCCCAGCATTTT
CASTVPDEGQPQHF